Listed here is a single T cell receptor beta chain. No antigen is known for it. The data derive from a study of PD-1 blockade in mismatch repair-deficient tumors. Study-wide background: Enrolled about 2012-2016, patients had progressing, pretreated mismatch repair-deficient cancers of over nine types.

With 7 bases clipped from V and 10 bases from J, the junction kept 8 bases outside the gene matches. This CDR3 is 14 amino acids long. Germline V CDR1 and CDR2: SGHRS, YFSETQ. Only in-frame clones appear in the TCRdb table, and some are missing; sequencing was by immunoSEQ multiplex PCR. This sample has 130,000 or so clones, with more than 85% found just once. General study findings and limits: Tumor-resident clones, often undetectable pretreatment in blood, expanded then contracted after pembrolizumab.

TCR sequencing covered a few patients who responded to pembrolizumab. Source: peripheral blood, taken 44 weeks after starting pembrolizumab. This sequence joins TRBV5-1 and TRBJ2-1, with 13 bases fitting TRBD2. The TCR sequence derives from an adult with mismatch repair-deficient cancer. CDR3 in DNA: TGCGCCAGCCACGGACTAGCGGGAGTATCCGAGCAGTTCTTC. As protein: CASHGLAGVSEQFF.